This T cell receptor (beta chain) was profiled in a study of shared clonotypes between healthy human individuals. Genomic DNA of each subset was evenly split across several immunoSEQ plates. The table came from immunoSEQ multiplex PCR; TCRdb's copy has only in-frame clones and leaves some out. Of fewer than 600,000 clones in the sample, 79% were seen once. The sample consisted of PBMCs. The clonotype comes from a woman aged 40-49 years in good health. Some clones in this sample may be carry-over from other donors' samples.

The CDR3 DNA sequence: TGCGCCAGCAGCTTGGCCGGGGGGCAGGCTGGAAACACCATATATTTT. Amino acids: CASSLAGGQAGNTIYF. The genes are TRBV5-1 and TRBJ1-3; tentative D call: TRBD1 (6 bases). V shed 0 bases and J shed 2 bases, with 12 bases lying between them. The CDR3 is 16 residues long. Per germline, CDR1 SGHRS and CDR2 YFSETQ.